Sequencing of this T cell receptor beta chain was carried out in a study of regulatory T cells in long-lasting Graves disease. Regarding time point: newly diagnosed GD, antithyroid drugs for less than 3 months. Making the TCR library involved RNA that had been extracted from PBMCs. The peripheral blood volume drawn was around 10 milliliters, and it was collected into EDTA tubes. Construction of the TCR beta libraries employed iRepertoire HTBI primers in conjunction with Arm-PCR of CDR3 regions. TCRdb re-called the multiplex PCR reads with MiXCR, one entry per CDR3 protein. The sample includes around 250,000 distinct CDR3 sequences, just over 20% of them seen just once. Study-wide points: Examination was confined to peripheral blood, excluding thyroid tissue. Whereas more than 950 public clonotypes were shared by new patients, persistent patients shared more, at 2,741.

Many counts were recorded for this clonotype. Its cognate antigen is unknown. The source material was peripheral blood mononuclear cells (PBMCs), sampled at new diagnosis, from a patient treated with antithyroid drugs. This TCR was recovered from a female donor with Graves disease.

The CDR3 is CASNRNTGELFF. CDR3 coding DNA: TGTGCCAGTAACAGAAACACCGGGGAGCTGTTTTTT. The J gene is TRBJ2-2, the V gene TRBV19, with no clear D. There are 12 residues in the CDR3. Trimming cost V 7 bases and J 2 bases, with 5 bases left between them. Germline CDR1 and CDR2: LNHDA and SQIVND (reference sequence).